These 10 T cell receptor beta chains were sequenced from one sample in a study of cytomegalovirus exposure and HLA in healthy donors. The study ran its PCR with 60 Vbeta and 13 Jbeta primers. The data were produced by immunoSEQ multiplex PCR, yet TCRdb's version contains in-frame clones alone and is incomplete. The profile shows roughly 130,000 clones, roughly three fifths of them singletons. The sequenced sample consisted of PBMCs. All receptors derive from a male donor in good health and CMV-seronegative.

Note on this clone: Because it lacks the conserved phenylalanine or tryptophan at the end, this CDR3 is likely a read error. Because the CDR3's place on the DNA is in doubt, the DNA is left out and the CDR3 is given as listed by TCRdb. The V and J genes are TRBV6-5 and TRBJ2-7; TRBD1, the table's D call, lacks a check against the DNA. The CDR3 numbers 9 amino acids, ends counted. Germline loops: CDR1 MNHEY, CDR2 SVGAGI. CDR3 loop: CASSLGPQL.

This clone was observed a single time. The chain recombines TRBV5-1 with TRBJ2-6, with TRBD2 as a possible D gene (6 bases). The V gene lost 7 bases and the J gene lost 0 bases, with 14 bases spanning the gap. The CDR3 length is 16 residues. CDR1 and CDR2 from the germline V gene are SGHRS and YFSETQ. The CDR3, as DNA: TGCGCCAGCTCGTGGGGGGTACTCTCTGGGGCCAACGTCCTGACTTTC. Amino acid sequence: CASSWGVLSGANVLTF.

The rearrangement links TRBV5-8 to TRBJ2-4; 7 nucleotides align to TRBD2. The CDR3 covers 15 residues. Germline-derived CDR1 and CDR2 are SGHTS and YDEGEE. J was trimmed by 7 bases and V by 4 bases; bases with no gene match: 11. CDR3 protein: CASSIRGGPRNIQYF. As DNA, the CDR3 is TGTGCCAGCAGCATACGGGGAGGGCCCAGGAACATTCAGTACTTC.

The V call is TRBV2, the J call TRBJ2-2; D is perhaps TRBD2 (6 bases). CDR3 length: 15 amino acids. Germline V CDR1 and CDR2: SNHLY, FYNNEI. The V end lost 11 bases, the J end lost 3 bases, and 19 bases lay between the germline ends. The CDR3 sequence: CAGLGGPGYTGELFF. DNA of the CDR3: TGTGCCGGCCTCGGGGGTCCCGGATACACCGGGGAGCTGTTTTTT.

This chain joins TRBV11-2 and TRBJ2-1, with 9 bases fitting TRBD2. Germline-derived CDR1 and CDR2 are SGHAT and FQNNGV. J lost 12 bases, V lost 1 base, and 4 bases had no gene match. This CDR3 spans 13 amino acids. The chain's CDR3 is CASSLARGGLQFF. The CDR3, as DNA: TGTGCCAGCAGCTTAGCGCGGGGGGGCTTGCAGTTCTTC.

The V call is TRBV7-9, the J call TRBJ1-1, with 7 bases lining up with TRBD1. The CDR3 length is 13 residues. Trimming cost V 5 bases and J 7 bases; bases outside gene matches: 7. Germline CDR1 reads SEHNR; CDR2 reads FQNEAQ (reference sequence). The CDR3 reads CASSGSGTDEAFF. Here the CDR3 DNA reads TGTGCCAGCAGCGGGTCCGGGACAGATGAAGCTTTCTTT.

There are a few counts of this clone. This chain connects TRBV5-1 to TRBJ1-5; 9 bases match TRBD1. V lost 0 bases and J lost 0; bases outside the gene matches: 4. Germline CDR1 is SGHRS and CDR2 is YFSETQ. The length of the CDR3 is 17 residues. The CDR3 loop reads CASSLVGTGYSNQPQHF. CDR3 coding DNA: TGCGCCAGCAGCTTGGTGGGGACAGGGTATAGCAATCAGCCCCAGCATTTT.

V usage is TRBV7-2 and J usage is TRBJ2-1; 8 bases map to TRBD2. Germline-derived CDR1 and CDR2 are SGHTA and FQGNSA. Trimming cost V 0 bases and J 5 bases; bases outside gene matches: 9. This CDR3 spans 17 amino acids. CDR3 amino acids: CASSLAQRGPINNEQFF. The CDR3 DNA sequence: TGTGCCAGCAGCTTAGCCCAGCGGGGGCCTATTAACAATGAGCAGTTCTTC.

This clone was found a few times. Here the CDR3 DNA reads TGTGCCAGCAGACAGGGTCCCAACTATGGCTACACCTTC. This encodes CASRQGPNYGYTF. The chain combines TRBV7-2 with TRBJ1-2; D is possibly TRBD1 (6 bases). The germline V gene encodes CDR1 SGHTA and CDR2 FQGNSA. With 6 bases removed from V and 2 bases from J, the gap between germline ends came to 10 bases. The CDR3 runs 13 residues.

This rearrangement joins TRBV5-6 to TRBJ2-3; 13 bases are a match to TRBD2. The CDR3 sequence is 15 residues long. The V and J ends lost 3 bases and 6 bases, in that order; junction bases with no gene match: 4. Germline CDR1 is SGHDT and CDR2 is YYEEEE. The CDR3: CASSYTGLAGDTQYF. The DNA of the CDR3 is TGTGCCAGCAGCTATACGGGACTAGCGGGGGATACGCAGTATTTT.